Shown below are 26 T cell receptor beta chains from a single sample sequenced in a study of blood T cell repertoires in COVID-19. The assay was immunoSEQ multiplex PCR, and TCRdb's table has in-frame clones only and misses some. This sample has about 400,000 clones; roughly 91% occur once, and the top ten carry less than 2%. Material: PBMCs or T cells enriched from blood (not recorded which). The source is a woman under 40 who had recovered from COVID-19.

The chain uses TRBV28 and TRBJ1-1, with 8 bases lining up with TRBD1. Germline assignment: CDR1 MDHEN and CDR2 SYDVKM. The V gene end was trimmed by 3 bases and the J gene end by 5 bases; junction bases not matched to a gene: 8. This CDR3 spans 15 amino acids. The CDR3 coding sequence is TGTGCCAGCAGTTTTTCAGGGGGCGGGCGGACTGAAGCTTTCTTT. It codes for CASSFSGGGRTEAFF.

This rearrangement joins TRBV3-1 (or the pseudogene TRBV3-2) to TRBJ2-2; D is unclear. Germline V CDR1 and CDR2: LGHDT, YNNKEL (reference sequence). The V gene lost 6 bases and the J gene lost 2 bases, with 7 bases spanning the gap. The CDR3 runs to 13 residues. The CDR3: CASRLLNTGELFF. DNA of the CDR3: TGTGCCAGCAGACTTCTCAACACCGGGGAGCTGTTTTTT.

This clone came up many times. The gene calls are TRBV4-2 and TRBJ2-3, with TRBD2 matching 10 bases. The CDR3 is made up of 15 amino acids. V lost 4 bases and J lost 2; bases outside the gene matches: 3. Germline V gene lookup returns CDR1 LGHNA and CDR2 YNFKEQ. The CDR3 nucleotides read TGTGCCAGCAGCCCCGGGACTAGCGACACAGATACGCAGTATTTT. This translates into CASSPGTSDTDTQYF.

The chain has TRBV12-3 or TRBV12-4 and TRBJ1-6, with unresolved D. CDR3 length: 13 residues. Trimming removed 5 bases at V and 7 bases at J, with 9 bases between. CDR3 sequence reads: CASSPRPNSPLHF. CDR3 coding DNA: TGTGCCAGCAGTCCCCGTCCCAATTCACCCCTCCACTTT.

V usage is TRBV7-9 and J usage is TRBJ2-3; D is possibly TRBD1 (5 bases). CDR1 and CDR2 (germline): SEHNR, FQNEAQ (reference sequence). The CDR3 is 13 residues long. V lost 5 bases to trimming and J lost 3 bases, with 9 bases between them. CDR3 residues: CASSPQGTDTQYF. In DNA form, the CDR3 reads TGTGCCAGCAGCCCTCAGGGTACAGATACGCAGTATTTT.

The chain combines TRBV9 with TRBJ2-7, with 10 bases that match TRBD2. Germline V gene data show CDR1 as SGDLS and CDR2 as YYNGEE. The CDR3 loop spans 16 amino acids. After removal of 0 bases from V and 4 bases from J, the junction contained 7 bases not matched to a gene. CDR3 amino acids: CASSVGASGRSYEQYF. The CDR3 DNA reads as TGTGCCAGCAGCGTAGGTGCTAGCGGGAGATCTTACGAGCAGTACTTC.

The chain has TRBV5-6 and TRBJ1-2; 7 bases fit TRBD1. V dropped 4 bases and J dropped 5; count of bases not matched to a gene: 11. Germline V gene data show CDR1 as SGHDT and CDR2 as YYEEEE. There are 15 residues in the CDR3. The CDR3 DNA reads TGTGCCAGCAGCGGAGGAGCGGACAGGCCTTATGGCTACACCTTC. This sequence encodes CASSGGADRPYGYTF.

This clone was counted once. The rearrangement uses TRBV28 and TRBJ2-7; 11 positions match TRBD2. This CDR3 region has 14 residues. Trimming cost V 7 bases and J 2 bases; bases outside gene matches: 4. The germline gives CDR1 MDHEN, CDR2 SYDVKM. The CDR3: CASKTSGSPYEQYF. The CDR3 DNA follows: TGTGCCAGCAAAACTAGCGGGAGTCCCTACGAGCAGTACTTC.

This clone was counted between two and nine times. The chain carries TRBV19 and TRBJ2-1, with 8 bases identical to TRBD2. CDR1 is LNHDA and CDR2 is SQIVND in the germline V gene (reference sequence). The CDR3 runs 15 residues. Unmatched junction bases numbered 11, after V lost 7 bases and J lost 6 bases. The CDR3 DNA follows: TGTGCCAGTAAAGCGGCCCCGGGAGGGATCAATGAGCAGTTCTTC. Protein: CASKAAPGGINEQFF. The full variable domain, completed using reference TRBV19 and TRBJ2-1, is DGGITQSPKYLFRKEGQNVTLSCEQNLNHDAMYWYRQDPGQGLRLIYYSQIVNDFQKGDIAEGYSVSREKKESFPLTVTSAQKNPTAFYLCASKAAPGGINEQFFGPGTRLTVL.

This clone was seen just once. V gene TRBV7-9 combines with J gene TRBJ1-5; no clear D gene. Germline assignment: CDR1 SEHNR and CDR2 FQNEAQ (reference sequence). Trimming pared 4 bases from V and 7 bases from J, leaving 20 bases between. The CDR3 has 16 amino acids. The CDR3 sequence: CASSYTGGPSTQPQHF. CDR3 coding DNA: TGTGCCAGCAGCTACACGGGCGGGCCTAGCACGCAGCCCCAGCATTTT. Complete variable domain (other parts from reference TRBV7-9 and TRBJ1-5): DTGVSQNPRHKITKRGQNVTFRCDPISEHNRLYWYRQTLGQGPEFLTYFQNEAQLEKSRLLSDRFSAERPKGSFSTLEIQRTEQGDSAMYLCASSYTGGPSTQPQHFGDGTRLSIL.

The genes are TRBV24-1 and TRBJ1-5; 7 bases are shared with TRBD1. The CDR3 runs to 22 residues. With V trimmed by 0 bases and J by 0 bases, 19 bases remained unmatched. In germline, CDR1 is KGHDR, CDR2 SFDVKD. CDR3 sequence reads: CATSDLRAPTRTGPSSNQPQHF. As DNA, the CDR3 is TGTGCCACCAGTGATTTGCGAGCCCCCACCCGGACAGGACCCTCTAGCAATCAGCCCCAGCATTTT.

The chain couples TRBV5-1 to TRBJ2-1; 13 bases match TRBD2. After removal of 4 bases from V and 3 bases from J, the junction contained 10 bases not matched to a gene. The CDR3 is 18 residues long. Germline lookup yields CDR1 SGHRS and CDR2 YFSETQ. The CDR3 here is CASSPTGTSGTNYNEQFF. As DNA, the CDR3 is TGCGCCAGCAGCCCTACCGGGACTAGCGGGACGAACTACAATGAGCAGTTCTTC.

This clone came up once. Other nucleotide sequences from this sample produce the same CDR3. The chain joins TRBV5-1 to TRBJ1-1, with 7 bases matching TRBD1. The V and J ends lost 5 bases and 0 bases, in that order; junction bases with no gene match: 4. CDR3 size: 14 residues. Germline V gene lookup returns CDR1 SGHRS and CDR2 YFSETQ. In DNA, the CDR3 is TGCGCCAGCAGTCCAGGACAGGTGAACACTGAAGCTTTCTTT. Amino acids: CASSPGQVNTEAFF.

This chain links TRBV6-1 with TRBJ1-1, with D possibly being TRBD1 (5 bases). Per germline, CDR1 MNHNS and CDR2 SASEGT. V was clipped by 2 bases and J by 4 bases, with 11 bases between them. CDR3 length equals 14 residues. CDR3 nucleotide sequence: TGTGCCAGCAGTGAACGGGGGAGCTTCACTGAAGCTTTCTTT. Translation gives CASSERGSFTEAFF.

This chain connects TRBV5-1 to TRBJ2-1; 12 nucleotides align to TRBD2. Germline V gene sequence: CDR1 SGHRS, CDR2 YFSETQ. With V trimmed by 4 bases and J by 6 bases, 5 bases remained unmatched. This CDR3 has 15 residues. The CDR3 region has the DNA TGCGCCAGCAGCATACTAGCGGGAGGCTCCAATGAGCAGTTCTTC. Translated, it gives CASSILAGGSNEQFF.

The chain recombines TRBV6-6 with TRBJ2-7, with 8 bases fitting TRBD2. Germline V lookup: CDR1 MNHNY, CDR2 SVGAGI (reference sequence). V gave up 7 bases and J gave up 4 bases; unmatched junction bases: 9. CDR3 size: 14 residues. CDR3 coding DNA: TGTGCCAGCATACCCGGGACTAGTCGGTACGAGCAGTACTTC. Protein sequence: CASIPGTSRYEQYF.

This clone was seen once. The chain employs TRBV5-4 and TRBJ2-2, with D possibly TRBD2 on 6 matching bases. Germline lookup yields CDR1 SGHNT and CDR2 YYREEE (reference sequence). This CDR3 is built from 16 residues. Trimming took off 4 bases at V and 0 bases at J, with 13 bases between the two ends. The CDR3 nucleotides read TGTGCCAGCAGCCCCGGTGGAGGGTCGAACACCGGGGAGCTGTTTTTT. Translation gives CASSPGGGSNTGELFF. The whole variable domain, filled in from reference TRBV5-4 and TRBJ2-2, reads ETGVTQSPTHLIKTRGQQVTLRCSSQSGHNTVSWYQQALGQGPQFIFQYYREEENGRGNFPPRFSGLQFPNYSSELNVNALELDDSALYLCASSPGGGSNTGELFFGEGSRLTVL.

The genes are TRBV5-1 and TRBJ2-7; unclear D gene. Germline V gene sequence: CDR1 SGHRS, CDR2 YFSETQ. The CDR3 loop spans 11 amino acids. The ends were cut back, 5 bases at V and 3 bases at J, with 6 bases in the middle. The CDR3 is CASSLNYEQYF. CDR3 DNA: TGCGCCAGCAGTTTAAACTACGAGCAGTACTTC.

The chain combines TRBV30 with TRBJ2-1, with TRBD2 identical over 14 bases. Germline lookup yields CDR1 GTSNPN and CDR2 SVGIG (reference sequence). J lost 7 bases, V lost 5 bases, and 4 bases had no gene match. The CDR3 has 14 amino acids. The CDR3 DNA is TGTGCCTGGGGGACTAGCGGGGGCCGTAATGAGCAGTTCTTC. Its translation: CAWGTSGGRNEQFF. The full variable domain, with the rest looked up from reference TRBV30 and TRBJ2-1, is SQTIHQWPATLVQPVGSPLSLECTVEGTSNPNLYWYRQAAGRGLQLLFYSVGIGQISSEVPQNLSASRPQDRQFILSSKKLLLSDSGFYLCAWGTSGGRNEQFFGPGTRLTVL.

This chain joins TRBV11-2 and TRBJ2-7, with TRBD1 as a possible D gene (6 bases). CDR3 length equals 18 residues. The V end was cut by 7 bases, the J end by 5 bases, with 30 bases between. Germline V gene data show CDR1 as SGHAT and CDR2 as FQNNGV. The chain's CDR3 is CASTIEGPWGPDGDEQYF. The CDR3, as DNA: TGTGCCAGCACCATTGAAGGACCGTGGGGGCCAGATGGAGACGAGCAGTACTTC.

The genes are TRBV27 and TRBJ2-7; 8 nucleotides agree with TRBD1. The trim removed 6 bases at V and 5 bases at J, leaving 6 bases unmatched. The CDR3 is made up of 13 amino acids. From germline, CDR1 is MNHEY and CDR2 SMNVEV (reference sequence). The CDR3 DNA sequence: TGTGCCAGCAGCACTGACAGGGGCAACGAGCAGTACTTC. Translation: CASSTDRGNEQYF.

This clone has a handful of counts. This chain uses TRBV27 with TRBJ2-7; TRBD2 aligns across 11 bases. Germline CDR1 MNHEY, CDR2 SMNVEV (reference sequence). V was pared by 6 bases and J by 3 bases, with 7 bases of the junction left unmatched. This CDR3 is 15 amino acids long. The CDR3 loop is CASRPTGTSGYEQYF. The CDR3 nucleotides are TGTGCCAGCAGGCCGACCGGGACTAGCGGCTACGAGCAGTACTTC.

The rearrangement joins TRBV5-1 to TRBJ1-2; TRBD1 is a possible D gene (6 bases). Germline V gives CDR1 SGHRS, CDR2 YFSETQ. Trimming shortened V by 4 bases and J by 7 bases, and 17 bases separated the two germline ends. This CDR3 is built from 14 residues. Here the CDR3 DNA reads TGCGCCAGCAGCCTAACGAGGGGGGGCACTGGCTACACCTTC. Amino acids: CASSLTRGGTGYTF.

J is TRBJ2-1 and V is TRBV30; 9 positions agree with TRBD2. V trimming: 5 bases; J trimming: 15 bases; junction bases outside the gene matches: 17. The CDR3 is 14 residues long. Germline V gene data show CDR1 as GTSNPN and CDR2 as SVGIG (reference sequence). CDR3 sequence reads: CAWEGVSGSPRRFF. The CDR3 bases are TGTGCCTGGGAGGGAGTTAGCGGGAGTCCGCGACGGTTCTTC.

The genes are TRBV12-5 and TRBJ2-5, with a tentative D call TRBD2 (5 bases). Trimming removed 4 bases at V and 7 bases at J, with 10 bases between. In germline, CDR1 is LGHNT, CDR2 FRNRAP. The CDR3 length is 12 residues. CDR3 sequence (DNA): TGTGCTAGTGGTTCCCCCCGGGGGACCCAGTACTTC. It codes for CASGSPRGTQYF.

This chain links TRBV18 with TRBJ1-2; 9 bases are shared with TRBD1. CDR3 length: 14 amino acids. The J segment lost 4 bases and the V segment lost 4 bases, leaving 4 bases of the junction unmatched. CDR1 KGHSH and CDR2 LQKENI come from the germline V gene. CDR3: CASSQDRGGYGYTF. CDR3 sequence (DNA): TGTGCCAGCTCACAGGACAGGGGAGGCTATGGCTACACCTTC.